This T cell receptor (beta chain) was profiled in a study of blood T cell repertoires in COVID-19 (dated by TCRdb to the early 2020s). As for the study more broadly: Samples covering the acute and convalescent phases of COVID-19 were provided by collaborators in the United States, Italy and Spain. The material from the prospective study consisted of cDNA or gDNA derived from T cells, B-cell-depleted T cells, or PBMCs. Subjects who had been exposed to COVID-19, were actively infected with it, or had recovered from it provided the deeply sampled blood TCRbeta repertoires that made up the dataset. The repertoires were made available in a free public database intended to serve as a resource for research on the immune response to SARS-CoV-2. The samples were drawn from two sources: the first 160 participants of the ongoing ImmuneRACE study, and 1,000 to 1,500 subjects contributed by 6 global collaborators. The sample metadata nearly always contained a de-identified subject ID, COVID-19 status, age in years and sex. Where available, HLA class I and class II types were taken from metadata supplied by the sample provider and were not determined by assay-based typing. The full study reports these points: How much clinical and demographic metadata was included differed by source and by participant, and the metadata was provided uncurated.

Relative to germline, V is missing 8 bases and J is missing 7 bases, with 18 bases of the junction outside any gene match. Counted from cysteine to phenylalanine, this CDR3 has 16 amino acids. Only CDR3 DNA is held: 48 bases, read in frame from base 1. CDR1 and CDR2 are read off the germline V gene as SGHRS and YFSETQ. Details on this clone: The antigen it binds to is not known. Base quality data are lacking; no much larger clone is found one base away.

The immunoSEQ Assay, a bias-controlled multiplex PCR, was used to amplify TCRbeta CDR3 regions from genomic DNA. For the original study's pipeline: Within the assay, amplification of reference gene primers was used to estimate how many nucleated cells each sample contained. To quantify the absolute abundance of each unique TCRbeta CDR3 rearrangement, sequence reads were collapsed and filtered. For each sample, productive Simpson clonality was calculated as the square root of Simpson's diversity index over productive rearrangements. TCRdb carries this immuneACCESS record with in-frame sequences only. Its versions omit some clonotypes, under half of them owing to an unresolved V gene in the studies checked, with the rest unexplained. The V and J calls and clone size come from that table; D and trimming were worked out from the DNA. A total of some 240,000 clones appear in this sample, 80% to 90% of them only once. The ten largest clones take up 2.5% to 4% of the sample.

Enrolling through a virtual design, the prospective study's participants ranged in age from about 18 to 89 years and lived across about two dozen United States geographic areas. In the prospective study, cohorts were assigned on the basis of participant-reported clinical history obtained from a screening survey and a study questionnaire. A participant counted as exposed if, within 2 weeks of entering the study, that participant had been in contact with someone who had a PCR-confirmed or clinician-diagnosed COVID-19 case. Each participant in the prospective study had whole blood, serum and a nasopharyngeal or oropharyngeal swab collected by mobile phlebotomists. Over an approximately 2-month period, participants in the prospective study had the option of providing additional blood draws and questionnaires. Prospective study blood samples were shipped either frozen or at room temperature before DNA extraction.

The chain is assembled from TRBV5-1 and TRBJ2-1, and TRBD2 matches 7 of the central bases. Sequencing was done on a sample of PBMCs or T cells enriched from blood (not recorded which). The receptor was isolated from a middle-aged woman who had been exposed to COVID-19. Here the CDR3 is given as CARGGSPLSRRNEQFF. The sequenced DNA: TGCGCCAGGGGAGGGAGCCCTCTAAGTCGACGTAATGAGCAGTTCTTC.